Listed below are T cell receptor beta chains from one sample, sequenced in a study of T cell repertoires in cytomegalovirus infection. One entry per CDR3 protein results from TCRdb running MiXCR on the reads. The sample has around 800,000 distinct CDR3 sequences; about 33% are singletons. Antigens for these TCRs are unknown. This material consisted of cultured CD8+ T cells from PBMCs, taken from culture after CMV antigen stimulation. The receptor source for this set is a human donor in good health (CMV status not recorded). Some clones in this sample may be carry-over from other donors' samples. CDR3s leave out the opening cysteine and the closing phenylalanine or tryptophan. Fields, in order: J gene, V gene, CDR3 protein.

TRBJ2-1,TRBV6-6,ASSYASGLPANEQF
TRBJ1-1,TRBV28,ASSPPYRIGTEAF
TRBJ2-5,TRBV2,ASSDRRGRFQETQY
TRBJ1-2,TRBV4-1,ASSQPDFQGYGYT
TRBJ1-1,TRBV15,ATSMVQGSTEAF
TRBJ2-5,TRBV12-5,ASGENLQETQY
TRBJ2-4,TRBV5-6,ASSLGRGYAKNIQY
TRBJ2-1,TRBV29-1,SALAGDYNEQF
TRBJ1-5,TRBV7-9,ASSSGPGTIGNQPQH
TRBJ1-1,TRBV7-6,ASSLEGQANTEAF
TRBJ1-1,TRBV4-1,ASNQEASEAF
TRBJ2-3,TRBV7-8,ASSLAGGGKDTQY
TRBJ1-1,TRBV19,ASSTGTTASTEAF
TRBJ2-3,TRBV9,ASSPEGRGGDTQY
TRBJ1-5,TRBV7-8,ASSQQGQPQH
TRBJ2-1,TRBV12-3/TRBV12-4,ASSSWGRVYNEQF
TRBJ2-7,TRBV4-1,ASSRDRGPYEQY